This entry is about one TCR beta chain. Sequencing was performed with immunoSEQ multiplex PCR; in TCRdb, only in-frame clones are kept and a portion is missing. The table lists 60,000 to 75,000 clones, roughly 85% of them singletons, with approximately 5% in the top ten. The data were obtained in a study of control samples from healthy donors and cancer patients. Unmatched junction bases numbered 5, after V lost 3 bases and J lost 2 bases. Germline loops: CDR1 DFQATT, CDR2 SNEGSKA (reference sequence). This CDR3 is 15 amino acids long. The specimen was blood. The chain links TRBV20-1 to TRBJ2-7; 12 nucleotides match TRBD2. This sequence originates from a man between 40 and 49 years old in good health. CDR3 sequence: CSASLTSGGTYEQYF. In nucleotides, the CDR3 is TGCAGTGCTAGTTTGACTAGCGGGGGTACCTACGAGCAGTACTTC.